The following is a TCR beta chain sequence with its context. These data originate in a study of cytomegalovirus exposure and HLA in healthy donors. PCR amplification relied on 60 Vbeta primers (plus 13 Jbeta primers). Sequenced by immunoSEQ multiplex PCR; TCRdb stores in-frame clones only, minus some. The data contain 50,000 to 75,000 clones, less than 85% of them singletons. The J segment lost 6 bases and the V segment lost 0 bases, leaving 4 bases of the junction unmatched. The V gene's germline CDR1 is SGDLS and CDR2 YYNGEE. The CDR3 extends over 15 amino acids. All the people who gave samples were healthy bone marrow donors.

The sequencing input was PBMCs. V gene TRBV9 combines with J gene TRBJ2-1; 9 bases align to TRBD2. This clonotype originated in a man under 40 in good health and CMV-seropositive. This chain's CDR3 is CASSVASGVVNEQFF. For the CDR3, the DNA is TGTGCCAGCAGCGTAGCTAGCGGGGTTGTCAATGAGCAGTTCTTC.